Listed below are T cell receptor beta chains from one sample, sequenced in a study of beta chain features in type 1 diabetes. Libraries were prepared by immunoSEQ multiplex PCR; TCRdb keeps only in-frame clonotypes and omits some of them. This sample has 200,000 to 300,000 clones; roughly a tenth occur once, and the top ten carry around 0.018%. The sequenced material came from naive CD4+ T cells from blood. These receptors were taken from a man aged 30 to 45 with type 1 diabetes. CDR3s include the opening cysteine and the closing phenylalanine or tryptophan. The D gene is left open where the match is weak. Not every row has a clone size; where given, it reads once, few, many or a size class.

clone_size: -
v_call: TRBV4-1
cdr3_length: 18
j_call: TRBJ2-6
d_call: TRBD2
cdr3_aa: CASSPRTSGVSGANVLTF
cdr3_nt: TGCGCCAGCAGCCCCCGGACTAGCGGGGTCTCTGGGGCCAACGTCCTGACTTTC

clone_size: -
v_call: TRBV30
cdr3_length: 13
j_call: TRBJ2-7
d_call: TRBD1
cdr3_aa: CAWDRGHSYEQYF
cdr3_nt: TGTGCGTGGGACAGGGGGCACTCCTACGAGCAGTACTTC

clone_size: few
v_call: TRBV5-6
cdr3_length: 14
j_call: TRBJ2-5
d_call: -
cdr3_aa: CASSRGGYQETQYF
cdr3_nt: TGTGCCAGCAGCAGGGGGGGATACCAAGAGACCCAGTACTTC

clone_size: -
v_call: TRBV9
cdr3_length: 14
j_call: TRBJ2-1
d_call: TRBD1
cdr3_aa: CASSEGQGYNEQFF
cdr3_nt: TGTGCCAGCAGTGAGGGACAGGGATACAATGAGCAGTTCTTC

clone_size: -
v_call: TRBV5-1
cdr3_length: 14
j_call: TRBJ2-2
d_call: -
cdr3_aa: CASSRTENTGELFF
cdr3_nt: TGCGCCAGCAGCCGGACAGAGAACACCGGGGAGCTGTTTTTT

clone_size: few
v_call: TRBV18
cdr3_length: 15
j_call: TRBJ2-7
d_call: -
cdr3_aa: CASSPPGPQGYEQYF
cdr3_nt: TGTGCCAGCTCACCCCCAGGTCCACAGGGTTACGAGCAGTACTTC

clone_size: few
v_call: TRBV27
cdr3_length: 17
j_call: TRBJ2-1
d_call: TRBD2
cdr3_aa: CASSRGLAGANYNEQFF
cdr3_nt: TGTGCCAGCAGCCGAGGACTAGCGGGGGCTAACTACAATGAGCAGTTCTTC

clone_size: few
v_call: TRBV30
cdr3_length: 14
j_call: TRBJ1-6
d_call: -
cdr3_aa: CAWRVGRGWSPLHF
cdr3_nt: TGTGCCTGGAGGGTCGGGAGGGGCTGGTCACCCCTCCACTTT

clone_size: -
v_call: TRBV4-1
cdr3_length: 16
j_call: TRBJ2-1
d_call: -
cdr3_aa: CASSQVGEGSYNEQFF
cdr3_nt: TGCGCCAGCAGCCAAGTTGGAGAGGGCTCCTACAATGAGCAGTTCTTC

clone_size: -
v_call: TRBV7-2
cdr3_length: 14
j_call: TRBJ2-7
d_call: TRBD1
cdr3_aa: CASSIGQGGYEQYF
cdr3_nt: TGTGCCAGCAGCATTGGACAGGGTGGCTACGAGCAGTACTTC

clone_size: -
v_call: TRBV28
cdr3_length: 13
j_call: TRBJ2-1
d_call: -
cdr3_aa: CASSAVSYNEQFF
cdr3_nt: TGTGCCAGCAGTGCGGTCTCCTACAATGAGCAGTTCTTC

clone_size: -
v_call: TRBV18
cdr3_length: 15
j_call: TRBJ2-7
d_call: TRBD1
cdr3_aa: CASSPSTGSSYEQYF
cdr3_nt: TGTGCCAGCTCACCGTCGACAGGGAGCTCCTACGAGCAGTACTTC

clone_size: -
v_call: TRBV7-3
cdr3_length: 16
j_call: TRBJ2-2
d_call: TRBD1
cdr3_aa: CASSRPGQGRTGELFF
cdr3_nt: TGTGCCAGCAGCCGACCGGGACAGGGAAGGACCGGGGAGCTGTTTTTT

clone_size: few
v_call: TRBV7-9
cdr3_length: 13
j_call: TRBJ1-5
d_call: -
cdr3_aa: CASSFNSNQPQHF
cdr3_nt: TGTGCCAGCAGCTTTAATAGCAATCAGCCCCAGCATTTT

clone_size: -
v_call: TRBV5-1
cdr3_length: 18
j_call: TRBJ1-1
d_call: -
cdr3_aa: CASSVPRATYSSNTEAFF
cdr3_nt: TGCGCCAGCAGCGTCCCGAGGGCAACCTACAGTTCGAACACTGAAGCTTTCTTT

clone_size: -
v_call: TRBV7-9
cdr3_length: 13
j_call: TRBJ1-6
d_call: -
cdr3_aa: CASSAGANSPLHF
cdr3_nt: TGTGCCAGCAGCGCAGGGGCGAACTCACCCCTCCACTTT

clone_size: -
v_call: TRBV6-6
cdr3_length: 13
j_call: TRBJ2-5
d_call: TRBD1
cdr3_aa: CASSGDREGTQYF
cdr3_nt: TGTGCCAGCAGTGGGGACAGGGAAGGGACCCAGTACTTC

clone_size: few
v_call: TRBV27
cdr3_length: 15
j_call: TRBJ1-1
d_call: -
cdr3_aa: CASSLTSQVNTEAFF
cdr3_nt: TGTGCCAGCAGCCTTACGTCACAGGTAAACACTGAAGCTTTCTTT

clone_size: few
v_call: TRBV5-1
cdr3_length: 16
j_call: TRBJ2-7
d_call: TRBD1
cdr3_aa: CASSLSPSRQGQEQYF
cdr3_nt: TGCGCCAGCAGCTTGAGCCCTTCTCGACAGGGTCAAGAGCAGTACTTC

clone_size: few
v_call: TRBV28
cdr3_length: 13
j_call: TRBJ1-6
d_call: TRBD1
cdr3_aa: CASGGTGHSPLHF
cdr3_nt: TGTGCCAGTGGAGGGACAGGGCATTCACCCCTCCACTTT

clone_size: -
v_call: TRBV28
cdr3_length: 12
j_call: TRBJ2-3
d_call: -
cdr3_aa: CASSSSLDTQYF
cdr3_nt: TGTGCCAGCAGCTCCTCCCTGGATACGCAGTATTTT

clone_size: few
v_call: TRBV28
cdr3_length: 13
j_call: TRBJ1-6
d_call: TRBD1
cdr3_aa: CALRQGYNSPLHF
cdr3_nt: TGTGCCCTTAGACAGGGTTATAATTCACCCCTCCACTTT

clone_size: -
v_call: TRBV18
cdr3_length: 14
j_call: TRBJ1-1
d_call: -
cdr3_aa: CASSPPWGRTEAFF
cdr3_nt: TGTGCCAGCTCACCACCGTGGGGGCGTACTGAAGCTTTCTTT

clone_size: few
v_call: TRBV4-2
cdr3_length: 17
j_call: TRBJ1-5
d_call: TRBD1
cdr3_aa: CASSQASGGGGNQPQHF
cdr3_nt: TGTGCCAGCAGCCAAGCATCAGGGGGCGGAGGTAATCAGCCCCAGCATTTT

clone_size: few
v_call: TRBV30
cdr3_length: 11
j_call: TRBJ2-3
d_call: -
cdr3_aa: CAWTITDTQYF
cdr3_nt: TGTGCCTGGACTATCACAGATACGCAGTATTTT

clone_size: -
v_call: TRBV7-7
cdr3_length: 14
j_call: TRBJ2-5
d_call: -
cdr3_aa: CASRPGVGSETQYF
cdr3_nt: TGTGCTAGCAGACCGGGGGTGGGTAGCGAGACCCAGTACTTC

clone_size: few
v_call: TRBV18
cdr3_length: 14
j_call: TRBJ1-6
d_call: -
cdr3_aa: CASSPLSYNSPLHF
cdr3_nt: TGTGCCAGCTCACCTCTATCCTATAATTCACCCCTCCACTTT

clone_size: few
v_call: TRBV28
cdr3_length: 14
j_call: TRBJ2-7
d_call: -
cdr3_aa: CASSFVRALYEQYF
cdr3_nt: TGTGCCAGCAGTTTTGTGCGGGCTCTCTACGAGCAGTACTTC

clone_size: -
v_call: TRBV6-1
cdr3_length: 12
j_call: TRBJ2-5
d_call: -
cdr3_aa: CASRGVRETQYF
cdr3_nt: TGTGCCAGCCGAGGCGTTCGGGAGACCCAGTACTTC

clone_size: few
v_call: TRBV5-1
cdr3_length: 12
j_call: TRBJ2-1
d_call: -
cdr3_aa: CASSWGTIEQFF
cdr3_nt: TGCGCCAGCAGCTGGGGGACAATTGAGCAGTTCTTC

clone_size: -
v_call: TRBV6-1
cdr3_length: 16
j_call: TRBJ1-6
d_call: TRBD1
cdr3_aa: CASSELETGNNSPLHF
cdr3_nt: TGTGCCAGCAGTGAACTAGAGACAGGGAACAATTCACCCCTCCACTTT

clone_size: few
v_call: TRBV29-1
cdr3_length: 14
j_call: TRBJ2-5
d_call: -
cdr3_aa: CSAQRERRRQTQYF
cdr3_nt: TGCAGCGCTCAAAGGGAGCGGAGGAGGCAGACCCAGTACTTC

clone_size: -
v_call: TRBV28
cdr3_length: 13
j_call: TRBJ1-5
d_call: -
cdr3_aa: CASRPPGGQPQHF
cdr3_nt: TGTGCCAGCAGACCCCCCGGAGGTCAGCCCCAGCATTTT

clone_size: few
v_call: TRBV18
cdr3_length: 13
j_call: TRBJ1-2
d_call: -
cdr3_aa: CASREGANYGYTF
cdr3_nt: TGTGCCAGCCGAGAGGGAGCTAACTATGGCTACACCTTC

clone_size: -
v_call: TRBV14
cdr3_length: 16
j_call: TRBJ1-1
d_call: -
cdr3_aa: CASSQDLGSLNTEAFF
cdr3_nt: TGTGCCAGCAGCCAAGATTTGGGGAGCCTGAACACTGAAGCTTTCTTT

clone_size: -
v_call: TRBV6-1
cdr3_length: 13
j_call: TRBJ1-5
d_call: TRBD1
cdr3_aa: CASRTGSNQPQHF
cdr3_nt: TGTGCCAGCAGGACAGGGAGCAATCAGCCCCAGCATTTT

clone_size: -
v_call: TRBV30
cdr3_length: 13
j_call: TRBJ2-7
d_call: TRBD2
cdr3_aa: CACFASGTYEQYF
cdr3_nt: TGTGCCTGTTTCGCTAGCGGCACCTACGAGCAGTACTTC

clone_size: few
v_call: TRBV11-2
cdr3_length: 13
j_call: TRBJ2-7
d_call: TRBD2
cdr3_aa: CASSPGGIYEQYF
cdr3_nt: TGTGCCAGCAGCCCGGGGGGGATCTACGAGCAGTACTTC

clone_size: few
v_call: TRBV6-6
cdr3_length: 15
j_call: TRBJ2-7
d_call: -
cdr3_aa: CASSPTAESSYEQYF
cdr3_nt: TGTGCCAGCAGCCCCACAGCGGAATCCTCCTACGAGCAGTACTTC

clone_size: -
v_call: TRBV18
cdr3_length: 15
j_call: TRBJ1-5
d_call: -
cdr3_aa: CASSANGGWNQPQHF
cdr3_nt: TGTGCCAGCTCCGCAAACGGAGGGTGGAATCAGCCCCAGCATTTT

clone_size: -
v_call: TRBV5-1
cdr3_length: 13
j_call: TRBJ2-3
d_call: -
cdr3_aa: CASSLAGEDTQYF
cdr3_nt: TGCGCCAGCAGCTTGGCCGGAGAAGATACGCAGTATTTT

clone_size: few
v_call: TRBV2
cdr3_length: 13
j_call: TRBJ2-7
d_call: -
cdr3_aa: CASTKGGSYEQYF
cdr3_nt: TGTGCCAGCACCAAAGGGGGATCCTACGAGCAGTACTTC

clone_size: few
v_call: TRBV18
cdr3_length: 14
j_call: TRBJ2-3
d_call: -
cdr3_aa: CASSPGRPTDTQYF
cdr3_nt: TGTGCCAGCTCACCTGGGAGACCCACAGATACGCAGTATTTT

clone_size: -
v_call: TRBV5-1
cdr3_length: 15
j_call: TRBJ2-5
d_call: -
cdr3_aa: CASSLVGQGQETQYF
cdr3_nt: TGCGCCAGCAGCTTGGTCGGTCAGGGACAAGAGACCCAGTACTTC

clone_size: -
v_call: TRBV11-2
cdr3_length: 11
j_call: TRBJ1-2
d_call: -
cdr3_aa: CASSNRDGYTF
cdr3_nt: TGTGCCAGCAGCAACAGAGATGGCTACACCTTC

clone_size: -
v_call: TRBV29-1
cdr3_length: 13
j_call: TRBJ1-1
d_call: -
cdr3_aa: CSGRQLVNTEAFF
cdr3_nt: TGCAGCGGTAGACAGCTAGTGAACACTGAAGCTTTCTTT

clone_size: -
v_call: TRBV30
cdr3_length: 13
j_call: TRBJ2-7
d_call: TRBD1
cdr3_aa: CACLGQGPYEQYF
cdr3_nt: TGTGCCTGCCTCGGACAGGGCCCCTACGAGCAGTACTTC

clone_size: few
v_call: TRBV11-2
cdr3_length: 14
j_call: TRBJ2-1
d_call: TRBD2
cdr3_aa: CASSPRDYNNEQFF
cdr3_nt: TGTGCCAGCAGCCCCCGGGACTATAACAATGAGCAGTTCTTC

clone_size: -
v_call: TRBV5-1
cdr3_length: 14
j_call: TRBJ2-5
d_call: TRBD1
cdr3_aa: CASSTGQGKETQYF
cdr3_nt: TGCGCCAGCAGCACCGGACAGGGGAAAGAGACCCAGTACTTC

clone_size: -
v_call: TRBV4-1
cdr3_length: 14
j_call: TRBJ1-6
d_call: -
cdr3_aa: CASSQDTTRAPLHF
cdr3_nt: TGCGCCAGCAGCCAAGATACCACTCGGGCACCCCTCCACTTT

clone_size: -
v_call: TRBV25-1
cdr3_length: 13
j_call: TRBJ2-2
d_call: -
cdr3_aa: CATGTPNTGELFF
cdr3_nt: TGTGCTACCGGGACTCCAAACACCGGGGAGCTGTTTTTT

clone_size: -
v_call: TRBV18
cdr3_length: 12
j_call: TRBJ2-7
d_call: -
cdr3_aa: CASSPGSYEQYF
cdr3_nt: TGTGCCAGCTCTCCGGGCTCCTACGAGCAGTACTTC

clone_size: -
v_call: TRBV7-6
cdr3_length: 14
j_call: TRBJ1-4
d_call: -
cdr3_aa: CASSLVQGREKLFF
cdr3_nt: TGTGCCAGCAGCTTAGTGCAGGGTCGAGAAAAACTGTTTTTT

clone_size: few
v_call: TRBV7-9
cdr3_length: 16
j_call: TRBJ2-2
d_call: TRBD1
cdr3_aa: CASSFTGVRDTGELFF
cdr3_nt: TGTGCCAGCAGCTTCACAGGGGTTCGGGACACCGGGGAGCTGTTTTTT

clone_size: -
v_call: TRBV28
cdr3_length: 14
j_call: TRBJ2-4
d_call: -
cdr3_aa: CASLQGGAKNIQYF
cdr3_nt: TGTGCCAGCCTACAGGGGGGGGCCAAAAACATTCAGTACTTC

clone_size: few
v_call: TRBV5-4
cdr3_length: 14
j_call: TRBJ1-1
d_call: TRBD1
cdr3_aa: CASRGGQGRIEAFF
cdr3_nt: TGTGCCAGCAGAGGGGGACAGGGGAGAATTGAAGCTTTCTTT

clone_size: -
v_call: TRBV18
cdr3_length: 15
j_call: TRBJ2-7
d_call: TRBD2
cdr3_aa: CASSPQSSGGEEQYF
cdr3_nt: TGTGCCAGCTCACCCCAATCTAGCGGGGGTGAAGAGCAGTACTTC

clone_size: few
v_call: TRBV7-2
cdr3_length: 12
j_call: TRBJ1-6
d_call: -
cdr3_aa: CASSTGNSPLHF
cdr3_nt: TGTGCCAGCAGCACGGGAAATTCACCCCTCCACTTT

clone_size: few
v_call: TRBV5-1
cdr3_length: 15
j_call: TRBJ1-6
d_call: -
cdr3_aa: CASRQDGDTHSPLHF
cdr3_nt: TGCGCCAGCAGACAAGATGGGGACACTCATTCACCCCTCCACTTT